What follows describes a single T cell receptor beta chain. The data stem from a study of blood T cell repertoires in COVID-19. In the study overall: Acute and convalescent COVID-19 specimens originated in the United States, Italy and Spain. The cDNA or gDNA used as material had been derived from T cells, B-cell-depleted T cells, or PBMCs.

In the original workflow: Estimation of nucleated cell counts was performed using reference gene primer amplification. Using immunoSEQ multiplex PCR, the repertoire was profiled, and TCRdb retains in-frame clones only, with some absent. That table supplies the V and J calls and clone size; D and trimming were determined from the DNA. The table lists fewer than 150,000 clones, approximately 86% of them singletons. Between the trimmed V and J ends, which lost 6 bases and 7 bases, there was a span of 13 bases. This CDR3 region has 13 residues. J is TRBJ1-5 and V is TRBV12-3 or TRBV12-4; possible D gene TRBD1, 6 bases. The receptor comes from a human donor in a cohort sampled during active COVID-19. Sequencing input: peripheral blood. The CDR3, as DNA: TGTGCCAGCAGCCTAACAGGGCCCCAGCCCCAGCATTTT. It translates to CASSLTGPQPQHF.